The T cell receptor (beta chain) under discussion was sequenced for a study of blood T cell repertoires in COVID-19. Study at large: The analysed material was cDNA or gDNA that came from T cells, B-cell-depleted T cells, or PBMCs.

Per the original data handling: Amplification of reference gene primers provided the estimated nucleated cell counts. The repertoire was sequenced with immunoSEQ multiplex PCR; TCRdb's copy has only in-frame clones and lacks some. Clone size and the V and J calls come from that table; the DNA yielded D and trimming. Of fewer than 300,000 clones in the sample, around 87% were seen once. Trimming took off 3 bases at V and 0 bases at J, with 12 bases between the two ends. Germline lookup yields CDR1 SGHTA and CDR2 FQGNSA. The CDR3 runs 16 residues. The receptor was derived from a woman aged 45-60 years with acute or convalescent COVID-19. V and J are TRBV7-2 and TRBJ1-5; the D gene is possibly TRBD1 (6 bases). The sample was peripheral blood. CDR3 coding DNA: TGTGCCAGCAGCTTGGACAGTTATTATAGCAATCAGCCCCAGCATTTT. Translating it yields CASSLDSYYSNQPQHF.